This T cell receptor beta chain was captured in a study of PD-1 blockade in classical Hodgkin lymphoma. Overall study findings and caveats: By C4D1, diversity of CD4+ TCRs had risen significantly, whereas that of CD8+ TCRs had not.

Each patient relapsed following autologous stem cell transplantation, and prior brentuximab vedotin exposure differed. Purification of CD4+ T cells from thawed PBMCs was achieved by magnetic negative selection. Regarding this clone: Its matching antigen is unknown.

Method: immunoSEQ multiplex PCR; TCRdb's copy keeps in-frame clones and lacks some. The data show some 10,000 clones, with about 80% seen just once and less than 5% held by the top ten. Germline V lookup: CDR1 SGHRS, CDR2 YFSETQ. This CDR3 has 15 amino acids. V was clipped by 3 bases and J by 4 bases; unmatched bases: 5. The sequence derives from a human donor with classical Hodgkin lymphoma. J is TRBJ1-2 and V is TRBV5-1; 11 bases align to TRBD1. The starting material was CD4+ T cells from blood, obtained at baseline. The CDR3 coding sequence is TGCGCCAGCAGCTATGGACAGGGGGCAGGCTATGGCTACACCTTC. This codes for CASSYGQGAGYGYTF.